This T cell receptor beta chain emerged from a study of cytomegalovirus exposure and HLA in healthy donors. Findings and caveats of the study: Clusters of TCRs from the first cohort tended to co-occur in the approximately 130 validation repertoires (as a later analysis found). The study flagged roughly 150 TCR beta chains as cytomegalovirus-associated.

The repertoire was sequenced with immunoSEQ multiplex PCR; TCRdb's copy has only in-frame clones and lacks some. The sample includes tens of thousands of clones, 95% to 97% seen only once; the top ten take over 1.5%. With regard to this clone: Its antigen is unidentified.

CDR3 length: 13 residues. The germline CDR1 and CDR2 sequences are MNHNY and SVGAGI (reference sequence). Trimming stripped 7 bases from V and 3 bases from J, with 12 bases between. V is TRBV6-6 and J is TRBJ1-1; D perhaps matches TRBD1 (6 bases). The sequenced sample was PBMCs. This TCR was recovered from a man aged 18 to 30 in good health and CMV-seropositive. CDR3 residues: CASIQQGHTEAFF. CDR3 nucleotide sequence: TGTGCCAGCATCCAACAGGGCCACACTGAAGCTTTCTTT.